The rows below give T cell receptor beta chains drawn from one sample of a study of shared clonotypes between healthy human individuals. Clones were read by immunoSEQ multiplex PCR, and TCRdb kept only the in-frame ones, dropping some. The table includes about 2.1 million clones, about 92% detected once. Sequencing used naive CD8+ T cells from PBMCs. These receptors were collected from a man younger than 35 in good health. Some clones in this sample may be carry-over from other donors' samples. CDR3s include the opening cysteine and the closing phenylalanine or tryptophan. D genes are given only for firm matches. Size is omitted from some rows. Given values are once, few, many or a class for expanded clones.

J gene,clone size,D gene,V gene,CDR3 DNA,CDR3 protein
TRBJ1-5,-,-,TRBV5-8,TGTGCCAGCAGCTTGGATTGGCTTGTCCAGCATTTT,CASSLDWLVQHF
TRBJ1-1,-,-,TRBV19,TGTGCCAGTAGTACGGGGTACTCCACTGAAGCTTTCTTT,CASSTGYSTEAFF
TRBJ2-3,-,-,TRBV19,TGTGCCAGTAGTATCCGAGACCCCCGTTCCGATCCGCAGTATTTT,CASSIRDPRSDPQYF
TRBJ2-1,-,TRBD2,TRBV2,TGTGCCAGCAGTGAAGGACTAGCGGGGATGAATGAGCAGTTCTTC,CASSEGLAGMNEQFF
TRBJ2-1,-,-,TRBV28,TGTGCCAGCAGCTACAGGGACTTCCGAGAGCAGTTCTTC,CASSYRDFREQFF
TRBJ2-7,-,-,TRBV27,TGTGCCAGCAGTTTTAGTAGCCGCTACGAGCAGTACTTC,CASSFSSRYEQYF
TRBJ1-5,-,-,TRBV15,TGTGCCACCGCGGCAGGGATTAGCAATCAGCCCCAGCATTTT,CATAAGISNQPQHF
TRBJ2-2,-,-,TRBV19,TGTGCCAGTAAAGGGGCCGGGGAGCTGTTTTTT,CASKGAGELFF
TRBJ2-1,-,-,TRBV19,TGTGCCAGTAGTATCCAGGGGCCCAATGAGCAGTTCTTC,CASSIQGPNEQFF
TRBJ1-5,-,-,TRBV7-8,TGTGCCAGCACCAACTTAGACGACAGGTCTTCCAGCAATCAGCCCCAGCATTTT,CASTNLDDRSSSNQPQHF
TRBJ1-1,-,-,TRBV2,TGTGCCAGCAGTGAAGCTGGGGGAATGAGGTGGGGCACTGAAGCTTTCTTT,CASSEAGGMRWGTEAFF
TRBJ1-5,-,-,TRBV28,TGTGCCAGCAGTTACCCTCAGAGGGATCAGCCCCAGCATTTT,CASSYPQRDQPQHF
TRBJ1-2,-,TRBD1,TRBV29-1,TGCAGCGTCGATACAGGGGTCAACTATGGCTACACCTTC,CSVDTGVNYGYTF
TRBJ2-2,-,-,TRBV5-4,TGTGCCAGCAGCTTAGGTCCCGGCGCACAGGGAGGCACCGGGGAGCTGTTTTTT,CASSLGPGAQGGTGELFF
TRBJ1-1,-,-,TRBV28,TGTGCCAGCCTGCCCGGCGGGGGGGGAACTGAAGCTTTCTTT,CASLPGGGGTEAFF
TRBJ1-1,-,-,TRBV5-4,TGTGCCAGCACGCAGGGGAGCACTGAAGCTTTCTTT,CASTQGSTEAFF
TRBJ2-1,-,-,TRBV30,TGTGCCTGGAGATCCCTACGGGCATCCTACAATGAGCAGTTCTTC,CAWRSLRASYNEQFF
TRBJ1-1,-,-,TRBV28,TGTGCCAGCAGTTTTGGGTTCGGGGTCCACACTGAAGCTTTCTTT,CASSFGFGVHTEAFF
TRBJ2-1,-,-,TRBV7-9,TGTGCCAGCAGCTCCCAAGCGGGTTACAATGAGCAGTTCTTC,CASSSQAGYNEQFF
TRBJ1-1,few,-,TRBV29-1,TGCAGCGTTGAAGTGGGAGTCACTGAAGCTTTCTTT,CSVEVGVTEAFF
TRBJ1-5,-,TRBD1,TRBV28,TGTGCCAGCAGTTTGGGACAGTTTCTTAGGGGCAATCAGCCCCAGCATTTT,CASSLGQFLRGNQPQHF
TRBJ1-2,-,-,TRBV4-1,TGCGCCAGCAGCCAAGATAGGCGGCGGCGTGGGGACGGCGGCTACACCTTC,CASSQDRRRRGDGGYTF
TRBJ1-2,-,-,TRBV11-2,TGTGCCAGCAGCTTAGTTTTGGCAGGGACACCTTTCTATGGCTACACCTTC,CASSLVLAGTPFYGYTF
TRBJ2-2,-,-,TRBV7-9,TGTGCCAGCAGCTCCCCCGGACCCTACTTAAGAGGGACCGGGGAGCTGTTTTTT,CASSSPGPYLRGTGELFF
TRBJ1-5,few,TRBD1,TRBV6-5,TGTGCCAGCAGCCAAACGGGACAGGCCGATCAGCCCCAGCATTTT,CASSQTGQADQPQHF
TRBJ1-2,-,-,TRBV29-1,TGCAGCGTTGCAACTTCTGCATTTAACTATGGCTACACCTTC,CSVATSAFNYGYTF
TRBJ2-5,-,-,TRBV7-9,TGTGCCAGCAGCTTACGAGGTCCAACGGGGAATTGGGAGACCCAGTACTTC,CASSLRGPTGNWETQYF
TRBJ2-2,once,TRBD2,TRBV19,TGTGCCAGCACGGGACTAGCGGGAGGCGGTGCCGGGGAGCTGTTTTTT,CASTGLAGGGAGELFF
TRBJ2-7,-,TRBD2,TRBV4-1,TGCGCCAGCAGCCACGGACTAGCGGGCACCTACGAGCAGTACTTC,CASSHGLAGTYEQYF